Below, one TCR beta chain is given with its context. The data belong to a study of shared clonotypes between healthy human individuals. Clones were sequenced by immunoSEQ multiplex PCR, and TCRdb holds only the in-frame ones, with some missing. This table has some 530,000 clones, more than 75% appearing once. The V gene lost 4 bases and the J gene lost 3 bases, with 16 bases spanning the gap. The germline V gene encodes CDR1 MNHEY and CDR2 SMNVEV (reference sequence). The CDR3 is made up of 15 amino acids. The rearrangement joins TRBV27 to TRBJ2-7, with TRBD1 as a possible D gene (6 bases). The source material was PBMCs. The receptor was derived from a woman aged 40 to 50 in good health. Some clones in this sample may be carry-over from other donors' samples. The CDR3 DNA follows: TGTGCCAGCAGTTCCAGGGGAAGTAGTGGCTACGAGCAGTACTTC. This gives the protein CASSSRGSSGYEQYF.